This T cell receptor (beta chain) derives from a study of beta chain features in type 1 diabetes. Study context: Regarding age, gender and cell yields, patients proved similar to healthy donors. Across every sample, 100 million to 130 million sorted cells were examined in total. Notes on the study in general: TCRB CDR3 length was moderately but significantly reduced in all four CD4+ subsets of Type 1 diabetes patients. In the patient group, naive, central memory and Treg TCRB repertoires seemed more alike than in the healthy donor group.

Concerning this clone: Antigen unknown.

Looked up from germline, CDR1 is SGHAT and CDR2 is FQNNGV. Trimming pared 3 bases from V and 0 bases from J, leaving 10 bases between. This CDR3 has 15 residues. Expressed TCRB transcripts were sequenced after all isolated RNA was converted to cDNA. TCRdb keeps only in-frame clones here, not all; method: immunoSEQ multiplex PCR. The data contain 300,000 to 350,000 clones, 13% of them singletons. Sequencing was carried out using naive CD4+ T cells from blood. This TCR derives from a woman in her late teens or twenties with type 1 diabetes. The gene calls are TRBV11-2 and TRBJ2-3, with no clear D. The CDR3 DNA sequence: TGTGCCAGCAGCTTGGGCATCTCTAGCACAGATACGCAGTATTTT. Protein sequence: CASSLGISSTDTQYF.